This note documents a single TCR beta chain sequence. Its target is not known. These data come from a study of T cells in Graves' hyperthyroidism and ophthalmopathy. The study, taken as a whole, reports: The model identified upcoming ophthalmopathy a median roughly 6 months ahead of onset.

Germline CDR1 MNHEY, CDR2 SMNVEV (reference sequence). This CDR3 has 16 amino acids. With V trimmed by 5 bases and J by 2 bases, 5 bases remained unmatched. A patient was excluded if there was uncontrolled infection, other autoimmune disease, pregnancy or lactation. PBMCs were obtained from about 9.9 ml fresh peripheral blood. Amplified TCR beta CDR3 regions came from RNA transcripts. The HTBI primer set drove a first-round RT-PCR of the TCR CDR3. One entry per CDR3 protein results from TCRdb running MiXCR on the multiplex PCR reads. The top ten hold around 7.7% of the sample, which has over 650,000 distinct CDR3 sequences, about a sixth seen once.

The gene calls are TRBV27 and TRBJ2-6; 8 bases align to TRBD1. The material sequenced was blood. The clonotype comes from a man between 18 and 29 years old with Graves' hyperthyroidism. DNA of the CDR3: TGTGCCAGCAGTGCACAGGGGGTCGCTGGGGCCAACGTCCTGACTTTC. This translates into CASSAQGVAGANVLTF.